These 25 T cell receptor beta chains were all obtained from the same sample, sequenced in a study of CD8 T cells in ankylosing spondylitis. TCRdb recomputed calls from the 5' RACE reads with MiXCR, one row per CDR3 protein. The table has 150,000 to 200,000 distinct CDR3 sequences, roughly 10% seen once; the top ten hold almost 30%. Specimen: blood, either unsorted or a sorted T cell fraction (not recorded which). These receptors were collected from a male donor with ankylosing spondylitis or in good health (not recorded which).

The J gene is TRBJ1-1, the V gene TRBV24-1; D is unresolved. Germline V CDR1 and CDR2: KGHDR, SFDVKD. Between the trimmed V and J ends, which lost 5 bases and 1 base, there was a span of 7 bases. The CDR3 has 13 residues. The CDR3: CATSGRGNTEAFF. The CDR3 DNA sequence: TGTGCCACCAGTGGGCGGGGGAACACTGAAGCTTTCTTT.

This clonotype was counted between two and nine times. This sequence joins TRBV29-1 and TRBJ1-4; 11 bases fit TRBD1. The CDR3 loop spans 12 amino acids. Germline V gene data show CDR1 as SQVTM and CDR2 as ANQGSEA. V trimming: 4 bases; J trimming: 10 bases; junction bases outside the gene matches: 2. CDR3 loop: CSVVGTGGKLFF. The DNA for the CDR3 is TGCAGCGTTGTGGGGACAGGGGGAAAACTGTTTTTT.

This clonotype was counted ten times or more. This sequence joins TRBV20-1 and TRBJ1-2; no clear D. The germline gives CDR1 DFQATT, CDR2 SNEGSKA (reference sequence). The CDR3 is 13 residues long. With 3 bases removed from V and 0 bases from J, the gap between germline ends came to 8 bases. The CDR3 DNA sequence: TGCAGTGCTAGTCCCAGAGCTAACTATGGCTACACCTTC. Encoded protein: CSASPRANYGYTF.

The sample holds many counts of this clonotype. The junction does not match germline at one end; this may be a read error. The V call is TRBV10-2, the J call TRBJ2-3; D may match TRBD1 or TRBD2 (7 bases each). The CDR3 covers 12 residues. Germline-derived CDR1 and CDR2 are WSHSY and SAAADI. The chain's CDR3 is CASSASRAGGEF. The CDR3 DNA sequence: TGCGCCAGCAGTGCGAGTAGGGCAGGGGGGGAATTT.

This clonotype appeared once. V and J are TRBV7-9 and TRBJ2-5, with TRBD1 matching over 7 bases. CDR1 is SEHNR, CDR2 FQNEAQ, per germline (reference sequence). CDR3 length equals 15 residues. The J segment lost 5 bases and the V segment lost 5 bases, leaving 11 bases of the junction unmatched. The CDR3 sequence is CASSLRQGEFETQYF. In DNA, the CDR3 is TGTGCCAGCAGCCTGCGACAGGGAGAATTCGAGACCCAGTACTTC.

The chain couples TRBV11-2 to TRBJ2-1; 9 positions match TRBD1. Germline V CDR1 and CDR2: SGHAT, FQNNGV. CDR3 length equals 15 residues. After removal of 2 bases from V and 8 bases from J, the junction contained 7 bases not matched to a gene. The CDR3: CASSLMGQGQDEQFF. The CDR3, as DNA: TGTGCCAGCAGCTTAATGGGACAGGGCCAGGATGAGCAGTTCTTC.

This clonotype appeared many times. The genes are TRBV6-2 or TRBV6-3 and TRBJ1-5, with TRBD1 as a possible D gene (6 bases). V dropped 5 bases and J dropped 3 bases, with 11 bases sitting between them. The CDR3 consists of 14 residues. The germline gives CDR1 MNHEY, CDR2 SVGEGT. The CDR3 loop reads CASSQQGSNQPQHF. The CDR3 DNA reads TGTGCCAGCAGTCAACAGGGATCCAATCAGCCCCAGCATTTT.

There are many counts of this clonotype. V usage is TRBV6-2 or TRBV6-3 and J usage is TRBJ2-1; 13 positions match TRBD2. CDR1 and CDR2 from the germline V gene are MNHEY and SVGEGT. The CDR3 has 18 residues. Germline trimming cut 6 bases from V and 6 bases from J; bases unmatched to any gene: 14. Here the CDR3 DNA reads TGTGCCAGCAGAATGGGGACTAGCGGGGTTCCGGTGTTCAATGAGCAGTTCTTC. Translation: CASRMGTSGVPVFNEQFF.

CDR3 loop: CASSQVEQGPDTQYF. The CDR3, as DNA: TGCGCCAGCAGCCAAGTGGAGCAGGGACCAGATACGCAGTATTTT. The V and J genes are TRBV4-3 and TRBJ2-3; D is perhaps TRBD1 or TRBD2 (5 bases each). The CDR3 is made up of 15 amino acids. The germline V gene encodes CDR1 LGHNA and CDR2 YSLEER. Trimming shortened V by 1 base and J by 4 bases, and 12 bases separated the two germline ends.

Regarding this clonotype: This sequence may be a read error, since a much larger clone differs from it by one base. The rearrangement links TRBV28 to TRBJ2-7; a possible D gene is TRBD2 (6 bases). Trimming removed 10 bases from V and 4 bases from J, with 11 bases in between. In germline, CDR1 is MDHEN, CDR2 SYDVKM. The CDR3 has 11 amino acids. DNA of the CDR3: TGTGCCAACCGGGGGAAGTACGAGCAGTACTTC. It encodes CANRGKYEQYF.

CDR3 region: CASRTDGEAFF. CDR3 in DNA: TGTGCCTCAAGGACAGACGGGGAAGCTTTCTTT. The rearrangement links TRBV7-9 to TRBJ1-1, with a weak D call TRBD1 (6 bases). Germline values: CDR1 SEHNR, CDR2 FQNEAQ (reference sequence). The V end lost 11 bases, the J end lost 8 bases, and 15 bases lay between the germline ends. The CDR3 loop spans 11 amino acids.

The rearrangement links TRBV5-1 to TRBJ2-7; D gene ambiguous. Germline assignment: CDR1 SGHRS and CDR2 YFSETQ. The CDR3 contains 14 residues. The V gene lost 5 bases and the J gene lost 0 bases, with 12 bases spanning the gap. The CDR3 here is CASSPPAFSYEQYF. CDR3 in DNA: TGCGCCAGCAGTCCGCCGGCCTTCTCCTACGAGCAGTACTTC.

The sample holds many counts of this clonotype. This rearrangement joins TRBV7-6 to TRBJ2-2; no clear D gene. Germline loops: CDR1 SGHVS, CDR2 FNYEAQ. The CDR3 length is 15 residues. V lost 3 bases and J 5 bases, leaving 13 bases between the germline ends. In DNA, the CDR3 is TGTGCCAGCAGCTTTTCGAGCGCGCGGACCGGGGAGCTGTTTTTT. Its protein is CASSFSSARTGELFF.

This clonotype was seen a few times. The chain is built from TRBV11-2 and TRBJ2-7, with TRBD1 matching over 8 bases. Trimming removed 7 bases from V and 7 bases from J; junction bases left unmatched: 9. Germline loops: CDR1 SGHAT, CDR2 FQNNGV. The CDR3 has 13 residues. CDR3 sequence: CASTLSTGVEQYF. In DNA, the CDR3 is TGTGCCAGCACCCTCTCGACAGGGGTAGAGCAGTACTTC.

In this sample, this clonotype turned up many times. J is TRBJ2-7 and V is TRBV28, with D hard to call. CDR1 MDHEN and CDR2 SYDVKM come from the germline V gene. Between the trimmed V and J ends, which lost 5 bases and 2 bases, there was a span of 4 bases. This CDR3 is built from 11 residues. CDR3 sequence: CASSTTYEQYF. The CDR3 DNA reads as TGTGCCAGCAGTACTACCTACGAGCAGTACTTC.

This clonotype turned up a few times. V usage is TRBV11-2 and J usage is TRBJ2-3; D tentatively reads TRBD1 or TRBD2 (7 bases each). V lost 4 bases to trimming and J lost 2 bases, with 13 bases between them. This CDR3 region has 15 residues. The germline gives CDR1 SGHAT, CDR2 FQNNGV. The CDR3 loop reads CASSSRGGSTDTQYF. CDR3 nucleotides: TGTGCCAGCAGCTCCAGGGGGGGCTCCACAGATACGCAGTATTTT.

This clonotype has more than one count but fewer than ten. V usage is TRBV5-1 and J usage is TRBJ2-7, with unresolved D. The germline CDR1 and CDR2 sequences are SGHRS and YFSETQ. Trimming removed 4 bases from V and 0 bases from J, with 8 bases in between. The CDR3 is 13 residues long. Written as DNA, the CDR3 is TGCGCCAGCAGCACGACTGTCTCCTACGAGCAGTACTTC. Amino acid sequence: CASSTTVSYEQYF.

The chain links TRBV7-9 to TRBJ2-7, with D maybe TRBD2 (5 bases). The germline V gene encodes CDR1 SEHNR and CDR2 FQNEAQ (reference sequence). This CDR3 region has 14 residues. Trimming removed 2 bases at V and 6 bases at J, with 14 bases between. The CDR3 loop reads CASSLTGSVSEQYF. CDR3 DNA: TGTGCCAGCAGCTTAACGGGATCGGTTTCCGAGCAGTACTTC.

This clonotype has at least ten counts. The junction differs from germline at one of its ends, possibly a read error. The chain joins TRBV5-1 to TRBJ2-1; weak D call: TRBD2 (6 bases). Germline loops: CDR1 SGHRS, CDR2 YFSETQ. This CDR3 has 13 residues. This CDR3 is CASSLGTSNEQFF. CDR3 nucleotides: TGTGCCAGCAGTTTAGGGACTTCCAATGAGCAGTTCTTC.

This clonotype was counted at least ten times. The J gene is TRBJ2-5, the V gene TRBV4-3; 9 nucleotides line up with TRBD1. V was pared by 1 base and J by 6 bases, with 6 bases of the junction left unmatched. This CDR3 region has 15 residues. CDR1 LGHNA and CDR2 YSLEER come from the germline V gene. DNA for the CDR3: TGCGCCAGCAGCCAAGGATGGACAGGGGTGCAGACCCAGTACTTC. This sequence encodes CASSQGWTGVQTQYF.

This clonotype was observed at least ten times. The V and J genes are TRBV24-1 and TRBJ2-1; D unresolved. CDR1 is KGHDR, CDR2 SFDVKD, per germline. The CDR3 is 16 residues long. V was pared by 0 bases and J by 3 bases, with 11 bases between. The CDR3 DNA reads TGTGCCACCAGTGATTTGAGTGGGGAACGCTACAATGAGCAGTTCTTC. Residues: CATSDLSGERYNEQFF.

Turning to this clonotype: The junction and the germline gene differ at one end; a read error may be behind it. This chain connects TRBV7-9 to TRBJ1-2, with 8 bases matching TRBD1. Germline CDR1 reads SEHNR; CDR2 reads FQNEAQ (reference sequence). This CDR3 spans 14 amino acids. CDR3 amino acids: CTSSFDRGRDGYTF. The CDR3 nucleotides read TGTACCAGCAGCTTTGACAGGGGCAGAGATGGCTACACCTTC.

There are a few counts of this clonotype. This sequence joins TRBV10-3 and TRBJ2-3, with 7 bases aligning to TRBD2. The germline V gene has CDR1 ENHRY and CDR2 SYGVKD. The V and J ends lost 3 bases and 7 bases, in that order; junction bases with no gene match: 10. This CDR3 has 15 amino acids. The CDR3, as DNA: TGTGCCATCAGTGAAAGGGCGGGGGAGTTATATACGCAGTATTTT. It encodes CAISERAGELYTQYF.

This clonotype was picked up many times. The chain links TRBV27 to TRBJ1-2, with 9 nucleotides matching TRBD1. This CDR3 region has 14 residues. Germline trimming cut 2 bases from V and 4 bases from J; bases unmatched to any gene: 2. Germline V gene lookup returns CDR1 MNHEY and CDR2 SMNVEV (reference sequence). CDR3 DNA: TGTGCCAGCAGTTTAGACAGGGGGTTCTATGGCTACACCTTC. This codes for CASSLDRGFYGYTF.

A few counts support this clonotype. One end of the junction fails to match germline, which may point to a read error. The chain combines TRBV24-1 with TRBJ2-3; 16 bases align to TRBD2. This CDR3 comprises 18 residues. Germline V gives CDR1 KGHDR, CDR2 SFDVKD. The CDR3 is CAASGFAGTSGGADTQYF. The CDR3, as DNA: TGTGCCGCCAGTGGTTTTGCCGGGACTAGCGGGGGGGCAGATACGCAGTATTTT.